Sequencing of this TCR beta chain was carried out in a study of T-cell reconstitution after alpha-beta-depleted transplantation in children. For TCRbeta, the library was prepared with unique molecular identifiers. MiXCR, run by TCRdb on the PCR reads, gives a single entry per CDR3 protein. The sample contains nearly 250,000 distinct CDR3 sequences, 6.5% to 10% of which appear only once. There are many counts of this clonotype. The source material was PBMCs, mostly from graft donor cells, sampled 180 days after TCRalphabeta/CD19-depleted stem cell transplant. The clonotype was recovered from a male patient younger than 18 who had a stem cell transplant for acute lymphoblastic leukemia, so the T cells may come from the graft donor.

CDR3 residues: CASSYSGGRGEHLAKNIQYF. CDR3 DNA: TGTGCCAGCAGTTACTCGGGCGGGAGAGGCGAACATCTAGCCAAAAACATTCAGTACTTC. The chain couples TRBV6-2 or TRBV6-3 to TRBJ2-4, with TRBD2 matching 7 bases. The CDR3 consists of 20 residues. From germline, CDR1 is MNHEY and CDR2 SVGEGT. Losses at the gene ends were 0 bases for V and 0 bases for J; bases not matched to a gene: 14.